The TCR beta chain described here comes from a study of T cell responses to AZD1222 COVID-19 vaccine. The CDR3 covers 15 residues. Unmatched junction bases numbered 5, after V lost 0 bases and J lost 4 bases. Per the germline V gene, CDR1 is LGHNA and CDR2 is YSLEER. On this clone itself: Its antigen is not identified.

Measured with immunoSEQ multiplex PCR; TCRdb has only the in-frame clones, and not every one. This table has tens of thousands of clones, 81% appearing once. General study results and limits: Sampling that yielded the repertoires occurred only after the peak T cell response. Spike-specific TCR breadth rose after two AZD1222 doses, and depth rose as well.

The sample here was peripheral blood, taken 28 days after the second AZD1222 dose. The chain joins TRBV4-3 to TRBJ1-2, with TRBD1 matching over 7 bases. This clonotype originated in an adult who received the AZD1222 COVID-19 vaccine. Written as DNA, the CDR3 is TGCGCCAGCAGCCAAGATCGGGACAGTGCCTATGGCTACACCTTC. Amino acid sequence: CASSQDRDSAYGYTF.